A single sample gave rise to the 2 T cell receptor beta chains below, sequenced in a study of Ad26.COV2.S vaccination and SARS-CoV-2 variants. Treatment in this sample: some 20 received Ad26.COV2.S at low or high dose, single or two shots; roughly 5 received placebo; per-sample allocation not given. Following the first vaccine or placebo injection, samples were taken on day 63. Assay: immunoSEQ multiplex PCR; the TCRdb copy retains only in-frame clones and omits some. This table has 350,000 to 400,000 clones, 80% to 90% appearing once. The source material was peripheral blood, sampled in a trial of Ad26.COV2.S vaccine versus placebo. These receptors all stem from a person between 18 and 65 years old who received the Ad26.COV2.S COVID-19 vaccine or a placebo.

This clone has just one count. This rearrangement joins TRBV4-1 to TRBJ2-5, with D perhaps TRBD1 (6 bases). The germline V and J ends were trimmed by 3 bases and 4 bases, with 12 bases remaining between them. CDR3 length: 14 residues. CDR1 and CDR2 (germline): MGHRA, YSYEKL. CDR3: CASSHSAGVETQYF. Written as DNA, the CDR3 is TGCGCCAGCAGCCACTCCGCAGGGGTAGAGACCCAGTACTTC.

V and J are TRBV10-2 and TRBJ1-6; the D gene is possibly TRBD1 (6 bases). The ends were cut back, 6 bases at V and 7 bases at J, with 16 bases in the middle. Germline values: CDR1 WSHSY, CDR2 SAAADI. The CDR3 has 15 residues. The CDR3 sequence: CASSFLDRENSPLHF. The CDR3 DNA reads TGCGCCAGCAGCTTCCTGGACAGAGAAAATTCACCCCTCCACTTT.